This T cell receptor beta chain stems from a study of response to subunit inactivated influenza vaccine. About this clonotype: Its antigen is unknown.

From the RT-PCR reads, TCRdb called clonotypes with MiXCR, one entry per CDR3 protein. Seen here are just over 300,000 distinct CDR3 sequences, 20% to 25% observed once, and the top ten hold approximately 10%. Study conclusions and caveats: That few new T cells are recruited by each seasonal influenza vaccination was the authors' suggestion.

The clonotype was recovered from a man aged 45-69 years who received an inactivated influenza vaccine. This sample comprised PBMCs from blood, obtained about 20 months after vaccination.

In nucleotides, the CDR3 is TGCGCCAGCAGCCAAGTAACGAGCTCCTACGAGCAGTACTTC. The encoded protein is CASSQVTSSYEQYF. This chain uses TRBV4-3 with TRBJ2-7; D unresolved. The CDR3 sequence is 14 residues long. Germline V gene data show CDR1 as LGHNA and CDR2 as YSLEER. The germline V and J ends were trimmed by 1 base and 0 bases, with 7 bases remaining between them.